One and the same sample provided the 15 T cell receptor beta chains below, sequenced in a study of CD8 T cells in ankylosing spondylitis. TCRdb reprocessed the 5' RACE reads via MiXCR and lists one record per CDR3 protein. The top ten hold less than 9.5% of the sample, which has around 280,000 distinct CDR3 sequences, 15% to 20% seen once. The sequenced sample was blood, either unsorted or a sorted T cell fraction (not recorded which). The receptors derive from a male donor with ankylosing spondylitis or in good health (not recorded which).

V and J are TRBV29-1 and TRBJ1-1; no firm D call. The CDR3 is made up of 13 amino acids. Per germline, CDR1 SQVTM and CDR2 ANQGSEA. V was clipped by 4 bases and J by 0 bases, with 9 bases between them. The CDR3: CSVAQTMNTEAFF. The CDR3 DNA sequence: TGCAGCGTTGCGCAGACCATGAACACTGAAGCTTTCTTT.

This clonotype has a count of ten or more. The gene calls are TRBV15 and TRBJ2-1; no clear D gene. This CDR3 has 14 residues. The germline V and J ends were trimmed by 3 bases and 9 bases, with 15 bases remaining between them. Germline-derived CDR1 and CDR2 are LNHNV and YYDKDF (reference sequence). CDR3 sequence: CATSRGPQEGEQFF. The CDR3 nucleotides are TGTGCCACCAGCAGGGGCCCACAAGAAGGTGAGCAGTTCTTC. The whole variable domain, remainder taken from reference TRBV15 and TRBJ2-1, is DAMVIQNPRYQVTQFGKPVTLSCSQTLNHNVMYWYQQKSSQAPKLLFHYYDKDFNNEADTPDNFQSRRPNTSFCFLDIRSPGLGDTAMYLCATSRGPQEGEQFFGPGTRLTVL.

V usage is TRBV12-5 and J usage is TRBJ2-4, with a possible D match to TRBD1 (5 bases). The length of the CDR3 is 16 residues. Germline V gene sequence: CDR1 LGHNT, CDR2 FRNRAP. V lost 2 bases and J 2 bases, leaving 13 bases between the germline ends. The CDR3 bases are TGTGCTAGTGGTTTGAGCAGGGCAAGGACCAAAAACATTCAGTACTTC. Encoded protein: CASGLSRARTKNIQYF.

This clonotype was seen more than once but under ten times. The V gene is TRBV10-3, the J gene TRBJ1-6, with a weak D call TRBD1 (5 bases). The germline gives CDR1 ENHRY, CDR2 SYGVKD. The CDR3 has 15 residues. V lost 2 bases to trimming and J lost 6 bases, with 11 bases between them. CDR3 bases: TGTGCCATCAGTGAGGCAGGGACGGGTAATTCACCCCTCCACTTT. Its translation is CAISEAGTGNSPLHF.

The chain has TRBV5-1 and TRBJ2-3; TRBD1 might be the D (6 bases). CDR1 is SGHRS and CDR2 is YFSETQ in the germline V gene. Trimming removed 6 bases from V and 2 bases from J, with 16 bases in between. The CDR3 extends over 15 amino acids. The DNA of the CDR3 is TGCGCCAGCACCACGACCCCAGGGGCCACAGATACGCAGTATTTT. Translating it yields CASTTTPGATDTQYF.

In this sample, this clonotype turned up a few times. The CDR3 reads CSAPDRNGDEKLFF. In DNA form, the CDR3 reads TGCAGTGCTCCGGACAGGAATGGCGATGAAAAACTGTTTTTT. The chain links TRBV20-1 to TRBJ1-4, with TRBD1 matching over 7 bases. J lost 6 bases, V lost 5 bases, and 9 bases had no gene match. CDR1 and CDR2 from the germline V gene are DFQATT and SNEGSKA (reference sequence). This CDR3 has 14 residues.

The chain recombines TRBV6-1 with TRBJ2-5, with D maybe TRBD2 (5 bases). This CDR3 has 15 residues. Germline V gene data show CDR1 as MNHNS and CDR2 as SASEGT. V was clipped by 5 bases and J by 1 base, with 14 bases between them. As DNA, the CDR3 is TGTGCCAGCAGTACGCACGGGGTAGGCCAAGAGACCCAGTACTTC. Amino acid sequence: CASSTHGVGQETQYF.

On this clonotype itself: Its ends do not fully match the called genes, so a read error is possible. V gene TRBV7-3 combines with J gene TRBJ2-2, with 7 positions matching TRBD1. CDR3 length: 16 amino acids. Per germline, CDR1 SGHTA and CDR2 FQGTGA. The DNA for the CDR3 is TGTACCAGCAGTCCAGACAGGGCCATGAACACCGGGGAGCTGTTTTTT. Translation gives CTSSPDRAMNTGELFF. The whole variable domain, remainder taken from reference TRBV7-3 and TRBJ2-2, is GAGVSQTPSNKVTEKGKYVELRCDPISGHTALYWYRQSLGQGPEFLIYFQGTGAADDSGLPNDRFFAVRPEGSVSTLKIQRTERGDSAVYLCTSSPDRAMNTGELFFGEGSRLTVL.

The rearrangement joins TRBV28 to TRBJ2-5; D might be TRBD2 (6 bases). Germline loops: CDR1 MDHEN, CDR2 SYDVKM. This CDR3 contains 14 residues. The V gene lost 3 bases and the J gene lost 5 bases, with 13 bases spanning the gap. CDR3 nucleotides: TGTGCCAGCAGTTTCATGGTGGAGGGGGAGACCCAGTACTTC. This translates into CASSFMVEGETQYF.

The chain is built from TRBV6-5 and TRBJ2-7; TRBD2 is a possible D gene (6 bases). Trimming pared 4 bases from V and 0 bases from J, leaving 10 bases between. The CDR3 runs 14 residues. From germline, CDR1 is MNHEY and CDR2 SVGAGI. CDR3 DNA: TGTGCCAGCAGTTCGGTGGACTACTCCTACGAGCAGTACGTC. Residues: CASSSVDYSYEQYV.

The chain joins TRBV5-1 to TRBJ1-6; 7 nucleotides line up with TRBD1. The CDR3 totals 14 residues. V lost 4 bases and J lost 10; bases outside the gene matches: 8. In germline, CDR1 is SGHRS, CDR2 YFSETQ. The DNA of the CDR3 is TGCGCCAGCAGCCAAAGGAGGGGGCAATCACCCCTCCACTTT. It encodes CASSQRRGQSPLHF.

This clonotype was detected only a few times. This chain links TRBV3-1 with TRBJ2-2; TRBD2 is a possible D gene (7 bases). V was pared by 3 bases and J by 0 bases, with 11 bases between. The CDR3 is 16 residues long. Germline values: CDR1 LGHDT, CDR2 YNNKEL (reference sequence). CDR3 bases: TGTGCCAGCAGCCACCTCGGGGGGCCGAACACCGGGGAGCTGTTTTTT. This encodes CASSHLGGPNTGELFF.

This clonotype occurred a few times. V gene TRBV20-1 combines with J gene TRBJ2-6; D ambiguous. The germline V gene has CDR1 DFQATT and CDR2 SNEGSKA (reference sequence). Trimming stripped 0 bases from V and 2 bases from J, with 5 bases between. This CDR3 region has 14 residues. The DNA for the CDR3 is TGCAGTGCTAGAGATTTTCCTGGGGCCAACGTCCTGACTTTC. Encoded protein: CSARDFPGANVLTF.

This chain uses TRBV10-3 with TRBJ2-1, with TRBD1 matching over 10 bases. The CDR3 spans 15 residues. After removal of 5 bases from V and 2 bases from J, the junction contained 3 bases not matched to a gene. Germline-derived CDR1 and CDR2 are ENHRY and SYGVKD. Written as DNA, the CDR3 is TGTGCCATCAGTTCAGACAGGGGGCCCTACAATGAGCAGTTCTTC. Amino acids: CAISSDRGPYNEQFF.

This clonotype showed up just a few times. The gene calls are TRBV4-1 and TRBJ1-5; 11 bases match TRBD1. Germline V lookup: CDR1 MGHRA, CDR2 YSYEKL. This CDR3 comprises 15 residues. Germline trimming cut 3 bases from V and 11 bases from J; bases unmatched to any gene: 9. This CDR3 reads CASSQGTGGTGTQHF. CDR3 bases: TGCGCCAGCAGCCAGGGGACAGGGGGTACCGGGACCCAGCATTTT.